This T cell receptor beta chain was observed in a study of cytomegalovirus exposure and HLA in healthy donors. The study's findings and limits: A later analysis linked a missense DCLRE1C variant to TCR beta V- and J-gene trimming. A list of about 160 TCR beta chains associated with cytomegalovirus was given.

Researchers ran the PCR with 60 Vbeta and 13 Jbeta primers. Here immunoSEQ multiplex PCR was the method, and the copy in TCRdb shows in-frame clones only, minus some. The data contain some 150,000 clones, around 78% of them seen just once; the ten biggest clones take up less than 2%. With 9 bases removed from V and 0 bases from J, the gap between germline ends came to 15 bases. The CDR3 is 15 amino acids. CDR1 is LNHNV and CDR2 is YYDKDF in the germline V gene (reference sequence). A note on this clone: Antigen unknown.

Material for sequencing was PBMCs. This receptor was obtained from a man aged 35-49 years in good health and CMV-seronegative. The gene calls are TRBV15 and TRBJ2-1; a possible D gene is TRBD1 (6 bases). The CDR3, as DNA: TGTGCCACAGGTACACAGGGCAACTCCTACAATGAGCAGTTCTTC. It yields the protein CATGTQGNSYNEQFF.